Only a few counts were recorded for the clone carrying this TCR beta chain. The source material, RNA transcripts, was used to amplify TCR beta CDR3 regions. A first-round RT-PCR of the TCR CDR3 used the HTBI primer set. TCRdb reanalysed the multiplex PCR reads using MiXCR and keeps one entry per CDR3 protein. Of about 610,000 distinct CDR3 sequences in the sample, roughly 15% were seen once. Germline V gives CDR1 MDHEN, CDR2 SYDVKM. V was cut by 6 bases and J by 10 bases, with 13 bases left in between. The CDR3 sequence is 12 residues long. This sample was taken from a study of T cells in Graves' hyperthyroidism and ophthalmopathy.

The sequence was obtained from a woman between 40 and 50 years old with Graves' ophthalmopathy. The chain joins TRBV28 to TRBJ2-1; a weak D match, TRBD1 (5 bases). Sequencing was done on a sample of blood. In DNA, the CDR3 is TGTGCCAGCAGACCCAGGGTGGGAGAGCAGTTCTTC. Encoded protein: CASRPRVGEQFF.